This entry features one TCR beta chain sequence. These data come from a study of T cell repertoires in ileal Crohn's disease. Germline lookup yields CDR1 MNHEY and CDR2 SMNVEV (reference sequence). V trimming: 1 base; J trimming: 10 bases; junction bases outside the gene matches: 8. The CDR3 extends over 15 amino acids. Measured with immunoSEQ multiplex PCR; TCRdb has only the in-frame clones, and not every one. The profile shows approximately 8,000 clones, roughly 80% of them singletons. Sequences were obtained from ileal tissue. The receptor was derived from an adult with Crohn's disease. The V and J genes are TRBV27 and TRBJ2-1; 9 bases align to TRBD2. This chain's CDR3 is CASSLLAGGGEEQFF. The CDR3 coding sequence is TGTGCCAGCAGTTTATTGGCGGGAGGGGGTGAGGAGCAGTTCTTC.